This record looks at one TCR beta chain sequence and its context. This clonotype was picked up many times. Its binding antigen is unknown. It has no much larger one-base neighbor in the sample; base qualities were not kept. CDR1 and CDR2 (DFQATT, SNEGSKA) derive from the germline V gene (reference sequence). The CDR3 sequence holds 12 residues, the cysteine and phenylalanine included. CDR3 DNA is the only sequence kept; it has 36 bases, read in frame from the first base. V is cut by 5 bases and J by 5 bases, and the space between the germline ends is 12 bases. The data originate from a study of T-cell reconstitution after alpha-beta-depleted transplantation in children listed by TCRdb under 2016. As for the study more broadly: Using TCR repertoire profiling, the study quantitatively followed how T-cell immune reconstitution unfolded in children after TCRalphabeta/CD19-depleted allogeneic hematopoietic cell transplantation.

Library method: PCR. The run used an Illumina HiSeq 2500. TCR libraries were prepared with molecular barcoding, using unique molecular identifiers to normalize TCRbeta repertoire quantification. TCRdb trimmed the raw reads at Q25, called clones with MiXCR and kept productive beta chains. Under each unique CDR3 protein, matching rows form one entry showing the most common genes and DNA. In this sample the table shows hundreds of thousands of distinct CDR3 sequences, around 12% of which occur a single time. The ten most abundant clones make up approximately 2.4% of the sample. This sequence uses TRBV20-1 and TRBJ1-2, with the D gene too uncertain to name. This sequence was found in a human donor who donated a stem cell graft to a child with acute lymphoblastic leukemia. The input for sequencing was PBMCs from the stem cell graft donor, taken from the stem cell graft. The DNA reads as follows: TGCAGTGCTCCCGCTTCGTATTATGGCTACACCTTC. This translates into CSAPASYYGYTF.